One sample yielded the 9 T cell receptor beta chains listed below, sequenced in a study of CD8+CD57+ T cells in acquired aplastic anemia. Researchers used genomic DNA as the template to profile TCR beta VDJ and CDR3. MiXCR, run by TCRdb on the reads, gives a single entry per CDR3 protein. Of 150,000 or so distinct CDR3 sequences in the sample, around 60% were seen once. Material: sorted CD4+, CD8+, or CD8+CD57+ T cells (not recorded which) from PBMCs. The origin of the receptors is a human donor in good health.

This clonotype was observed a single time. The CDR3 is CAAKTGDNEQFF. Written as DNA, the CDR3 is TGTGCCGCCAAAACAGGGGACAATGAGCAGTTCTTC. This chain uses TRBV10-3 with TRBJ2-1; 7 bases match TRBD1. V lost 11 bases and J lost 5; bases outside the gene matches: 6. CDR1 and CDR2 (germline): ENHRY, SYGVKD. There are 12 residues in the CDR3.

Turning to this clonotype: An end of the junction differs from the germline gene, which may be a read error. This chain connects TRBV7-3 to TRBJ1-6; TRBD1 might be the D (5 bases). The V gene's germline CDR1 is SGHTA and CDR2 FQGTGA. There are 15 residues in the CDR3. For the CDR3, the DNA is TGTGCCAGCAGCTTAACAGGGGTTGAGGATTCACCCCCCCACTTT. It encodes CASSLTGVEDSPPHF.

This clonotype was recorded at least ten times. The rearrangement joins TRBV11-2 to TRBJ2-1; weak D call: TRBD2 (5 bases). There are 16 residues in the CDR3. CDR1 SGHAT and CDR2 FQNNGV come from the germline V gene. V gave up 5 bases and J gave up 5 bases, with 19 bases separating them. CDR3 region: CASSPPTSSSNNEQFF. CDR3 coding DNA: TGTGCCAGCAGCCCGCCCACTAGTTCATCGAACAATGAGCAGTTCTTC.

This clonotype has a handful of counts. In DNA, the CDR3 is TGCAGTGCTAGGGCGGGACAGGGATCAAGAGATACGCAGTATTTT. It codes for CSARAGQGSRDTQYF. V is TRBV20-1 and J is TRBJ2-3; TRBD1 aligns across 9 bases. The CDR3 contains 15 residues. The germline gives CDR1 DFQATT, CDR2 SNEGSKA (reference sequence). With 3 bases clipped from V and 5 bases from J, the junction kept 9 bases outside the gene matches.

This clonotype was picked up many times. This chain joins TRBV9 and TRBJ2-2; D is perhaps TRBD2 (6 bases). From germline, CDR1 is SGDLS and CDR2 YYNGEE. CDR3 length: 17 amino acids. V lost 0 bases, J lost 1 base, and 13 bases lay in between. CDR3 in DNA: TGTGCCAGCAGCGTAGGGGGTAGCGGAAAGAACACCGGGGAGCTGTTTTTT. Encoded protein: CASSVGGSGKNTGELFF. Full variable domain (remainder filled in from reference TRBV9 and TRBJ2-2): DSGVTQTPKHLITATGQRVTLRCSPRSGDLSVYWYQQSLDQGLQFLIQYYNGEERAKGNILERFSAQQFPDLHSELNLSSLELGDSALYFCASSVGGSGKNTGELFFGEGSRLTVL.

This clonotype was seen more than once but under ten times. CDR3 sequence: CASRNRGPEAFF. CDR3 in DNA: TGTGCCAGTAGGAACAGGGGCCCTGAAGCTTTCTTT. J is TRBJ1-1 and V is TRBV19, with 7 positions matching TRBD1. CDR3 size: 12 residues. Per the germline V gene, CDR1 is LNHDA and CDR2 is SQIVND (reference sequence). With V trimmed by 6 bases and J by 6 bases, 4 bases remained unmatched.

The gene calls are TRBV10-3 and TRBJ2-7; either TRBD1 or TRBD2 may supply D (5 bases each). This CDR3 has 19 residues. The germline V gene encodes CDR1 ENHRY and CDR2 SYGVKD. V lost 1 base and J lost 0, with 22 bases in between. The CDR3 sequence is CAISEFRGTRILGSYEQYF. The CDR3 nucleotides are TGTGCCATCAGTGAGTTCAGAGGGACCCGCATCCTGGGCTCCTACGAGCAGTACTTC.

The V gene is TRBV24-1, the J gene TRBJ2-3; perhaps TRBD2 as D (6 bases). V was shortened by 3 bases and J by 2 bases, with 11 bases between the two germline ends. This CDR3 has 15 residues. Per the germline V gene, CDR1 is KGHDR and CDR2 is SFDVKD. Written as DNA, the CDR3 is TGTGCCACCAGTGATCCGGGGGTTCCCACAGATACGCAGTATTTT. It is translated as CATSDPGVPTDTQYF.

V and J are TRBV6-1 and TRBJ2-1, with 7 bases identical to TRBD2. The CDR3 extends over 19 amino acids. Germline assignment: CDR1 MNHNS and CDR2 SASEGT. The V gene end was trimmed by 2 bases and the J gene end by 3 bases; junction bases not matched to a gene: 16. CDR3 residues: CASSERASGFPLLYNEQFF. DNA for the CDR3: TGTGCCAGCAGTGAACGAGCTAGCGGCTTCCCGCTACTCTACAATGAGCAGTTCTTC.